This TCR beta chain was profiled in a study of blood T cell repertoires in COVID-19. Study at large: COVID-19 samples from acute and convalescent phases originated in the United States, Italy and Spain.

CDR1 and CDR2 (germline): MNHNS, SASEGT. This CDR3 region has 14 residues. Trimming stripped 3 bases from V and 6 bases from J, with 12 bases between. Authors' data handling: Scientists estimated how many nucleated cells there were by amplifying reference gene primers. The data were produced by immunoSEQ multiplex PCR, yet TCRdb's version contains in-frame clones alone and is incomplete. The V and J calls and clone size were taken over from that table, and D and trimming were inferred from the DNA. The sample holds tens of thousands of clones; roughly 92% are singletons and the top ten take around 0.34%. Patients of the Seattle cohort, enrolled during active infection, were followed longitudinally.

The genes are TRBV6-1 and TRBJ1-5; the D gene is possibly TRBD1 (5 bases). Sequenced material: peripheral blood. The origin of this receptor is a man between 50 and 59 years old with COVID-19, enrolled during active disease. CDR3 loop: CASSENRGFQPQHF. The CDR3 DNA is TGTGCCAGCAGTGAGAATCGGGGGTTTCAGCCCCAGCATTTT.